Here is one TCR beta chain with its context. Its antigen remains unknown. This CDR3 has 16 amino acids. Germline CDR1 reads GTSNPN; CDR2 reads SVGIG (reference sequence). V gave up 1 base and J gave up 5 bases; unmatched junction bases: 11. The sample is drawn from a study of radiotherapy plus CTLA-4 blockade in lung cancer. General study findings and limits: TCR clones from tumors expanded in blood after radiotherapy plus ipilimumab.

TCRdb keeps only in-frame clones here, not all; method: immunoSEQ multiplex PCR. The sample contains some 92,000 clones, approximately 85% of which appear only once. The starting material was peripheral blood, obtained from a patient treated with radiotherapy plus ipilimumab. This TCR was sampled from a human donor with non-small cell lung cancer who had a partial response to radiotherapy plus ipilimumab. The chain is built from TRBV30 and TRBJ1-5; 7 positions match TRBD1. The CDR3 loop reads CAWSARTGQRYQPQHF. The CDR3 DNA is TGTGCCTGGAGTGCCCGAACGGGACAGCGTTATCAGCCCCAGCATTTT.